This T cell receptor (beta chain) was recorded in a study of shared clonotypes between healthy human individuals. Comments on this clone: A read error may account for a junction end that differs from germline.

Looked up from germline, CDR1 is MNHNY and CDR2 is SVGAGI (reference sequence). CDR3 length equals 14 residues. The donors were all Caucasian adults (living in Nashville, Tennessee). Libraries were prepared by immunoSEQ multiplex PCR; TCRdb keeps only in-frame clonotypes and omits some of them. The sample holds around 480,000 clones, about 79% seen once. The chain employs TRBV6-6 and TRBJ2-7, with D unclear. Specimen: PBMCs. The receptor comes from a woman in her thirties or forties in good health. Some clones in this sample may be carry-over from other donors' samples. The CDR3 spells CASRELRRLDEQCF. CDR3 DNA: TGTGCCAGCAGGGAGCTACGTCGGTTGGACGAGCAGTGCTTC.